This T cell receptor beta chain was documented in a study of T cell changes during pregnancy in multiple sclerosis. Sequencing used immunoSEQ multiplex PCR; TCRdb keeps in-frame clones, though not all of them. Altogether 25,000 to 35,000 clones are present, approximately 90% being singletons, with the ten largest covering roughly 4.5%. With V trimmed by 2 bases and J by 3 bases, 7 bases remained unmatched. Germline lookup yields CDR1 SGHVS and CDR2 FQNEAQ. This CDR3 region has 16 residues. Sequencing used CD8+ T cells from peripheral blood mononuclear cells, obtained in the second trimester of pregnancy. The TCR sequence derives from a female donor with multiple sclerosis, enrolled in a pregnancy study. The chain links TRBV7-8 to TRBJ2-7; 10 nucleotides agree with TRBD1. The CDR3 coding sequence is TGTGCCAGCAGCTTATTTCCGGGGGACAGGGGCTACGAGCAGTACTTC. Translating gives CASSLFPGDRGYEQYF.